These T cell receptor beta chains were read from a single sample in a study of T cell responses to AZD1222 COVID-19 vaccine. Method: immunoSEQ multiplex PCR; TCRdb's copy keeps in-frame clones and lacks some. The sample shows over 110,000 clones, around 93% of them seen only once. The input for sequencing was peripheral blood, taken on day 0 of AZD1222 vaccination. The receptors originated from an adult in good health. Each CDR3 is given with its conserved first and last residue. The D gene is left open where the match is weak. Rows give clone size only sometimes, using once, few, many, or a class for an expanded clone.

V gene	clone size	J gene	CDR3 length	D gene	CDR3 DNA	CDR3 protein
TRBV11-2	.	TRBJ1-5	13	.	TGTGCCAGCAGCTTAGGAAGTAGTCAGCCCCAGCATTTT	CASSLGSSQPQHF
TRBV19	.	TRBJ2-3	16	TRBD2	TGTGCCAGTAGTATATGGCTAGCGGGGGTGGCTGGTACGCAGTATTTT	CASSIWLAGVAGTQYF
TRBV29-1	.	TRBJ1-1	15	.	TGCAGCGTTGGGGGGGGTTGGGCGATGAACACTGAAGCTTTCTTT	CSVGGGWAMNTEAFF
TRBV11-3	.	TRBJ1-1	16	TRBD1	TGTGCCAGCAGCCCGGAGTCGGGACAGGGGTTTATTGAAGCTTTCTTT	CASSPESGQGFIEAFF
TRBV5-6	.	TRBJ1-1	12	.	TGTGCCAGCAGCTTATCGGGTACTGAAGCTTTCTTT	CASSLSGTEAFF
TRBV2	.	TRBJ2-7	14	.	TGTGCCAGCAGGATGACAGGCGGATCCTACGAGCAGTACTTC	CASRMTGGSYEQYF
TRBV11-3	.	TRBJ2-5	13	TRBD1	TGTGCCAGCAGCGCAGGGGGTAGAAAGACCCAGTACTTC	CASSAGGRKTQYF
TRBV3-1/TRBV3-2	.	TRBJ2-7	13	.	TGTGCCAGCAGCCGAGCACAGACCTACGAGCAGTACTTC	CASSRAQTYEQYF
TRBV10-3	.	TRBJ1-6	15	.	TGTGCCATTCGAACAGGACGGTTCGGTAATTCACCCCTCCACTTT	CAIRTGRFGNSPLHF
TRBV27	.	TRBJ1-2	13	TRBD1	TGTGCCAGCAGTTTAGGTACAGGGGTTGGCTACACCTTC	CASSLGTGVGYTF
TRBV5-1	.	TRBJ2-3	16	.	TGCGCCAGCAGCCTCCCCACCCGGGGCAGGACAGATACGCAGTATTTT	CASSLPTRGRTDTQYF
TRBV6-1	.	TRBJ1-2	14	TRBD1	TGTGCCAGCAGTGATAACCGACAGGGGAAAGGCTACACCTTC	CASSDNRQGKGYTF
TRBV10-3	.	TRBJ1-2	13	.	TGTGCCATCAGTGAGTCTGGGGGGCCTGGCTACACCTTC	CAISESGGPGYTF
TRBV5-4	.	TRBJ1-1	14	TRBD1	TGTGCCAGCAGCTTGGGGACAGGTGTCACTGAAGCTTTCTTT	CASSLGTGVTEAFF
TRBV6-5	.	TRBJ2-7	14	.	TGTGCCAGCAGTTACTCGGGGTTGACCTACGAGCAGTACTTC	CASSYSGLTYEQYF
TRBV7-9	.	TRBJ1-6	14	.	TGTGCCAGCAGCTTCCCCGACGGGAGAGCACCCCTCCACTTT	CASSFPDGRAPLHF
TRBV12-3/TRBV12-4	.	TRBJ2-3	13	.	TGTGCCAGCAGTCACAGTCATATTGATACGCAGTATTTT	CASSHSHIDTQYF
TRBV2	.	TRBJ2-7	12	.	TGTGCCACCGCTATGATAGCATACGAGCAGTACTTC	CATAMIAYEQYF
TRBV29-1	.	TRBJ1-2	12	.	TGCAGCGTTGGATATGCAGGGTATGGCTACACCTTC	CSVGYAGYGYTF
TRBV28	few	TRBJ2-3	12	.	TGTGCCAGCACACCCCCCAGAGGTACGCAGTATTTT	CASTPPRGTQYF
TRBV27	.	TRBJ1-6	16	TRBD1	TGTGCCAGCAGTGCCTACCGACAGGGAGCTAATTCACCCCTCCACTTT	CASSAYRQGANSPLHF
TRBV6-5	.	TRBJ1-1	14	.	TGTGCCAGCAGTCGTCTAACAGAGAACACTGAAGCTTTCTTT	CASSRLTENTEAFF
TRBV6-6	few	TRBJ1-1	10	.	TGTGCCAGCTGGGGGGGCTTGGCTTTCTTT	CASWGGLAFF
TRBV5-8	once	TRBJ1-2	14	.	TGTGCCAGCAGCTTGGACATTCAATCAAATGGCTACACCTTC	CASSLDIQSNGYTF
TRBV10-3	.	TRBJ2-7	14	TRBD2	TGTGCCATCAAATTTACGGGGGGAGACAACGAGCAGTACTTC	CAIKFTGGDNEQYF
TRBV6-5	.	TRBJ1-3	14	.	TGTGCCAGCATGGGGGGGGAGGTCGGAAACACCATATATTTT	CASMGGEVGNTIYF
TRBV9	.	TRBJ1-2	17	TRBD1	TGTGCCAGCAGCGCCCCCGGGACAGGACTAATAAACTATGGCTACACCTTC	CASSAPGTGLINYGYTF
TRBV7-9	once	TRBJ1-1	11	.	TGTGCCAGCAGCTTAGCCTCTGAAGCTTTCTTT	CASSLASEAFF
TRBV6-5	.	TRBJ2-5	16	TRBD2	TGTGCCAGCAGTTACGGGCCAGCGGGGGTCCAAGAGACCCAGTACTTC	CASSYGPAGVQETQYF
TRBV28	.	TRBJ1-5	15	TRBD1	TGTGCCAGCAGTTTGGGACAGGGATTTCGTCAGCCCCAGCATTTT	CASSLGQGFRQPQHF
TRBV2	.	TRBJ2-1	14	.	TGTGCCAGCAGTGAACAGTTGGCGTACAATGAGCAGTTCTTC	CASSEQLAYNEQFF
TRBV19	.	TRBJ1-2	14	.	TGTGCCAGTATATCCCCCCTAAGGAAGTATGGCTACACCTTC	CASISPLRKYGYTF
TRBV7-9	.	TRBJ1-5	15	.	TGTGCCAGCAGCTTAGAGGGACACAGCAATCAGCCCCAGCATTTT	CASSLEGHSNQPQHF
TRBV7-6	.	TRBJ2-5	15	TRBD1	TGTGCCAGCAGCAAACTAATGACAGGGGCAGAGACCCAGTACTTC	CASSKLMTGAETQYF
TRBV24-1	few	TRBJ1-1	15	.	TGTGCCACCAGTGATTCCGGTTCGGGTGGCACTGAAGCTTTCTTT	CATSDSGSGGTEAFF
TRBV3-1/TRBV3-2	.	TRBJ1-4	13	.	TGTGCCAGCAGCCCGACCCGATCTGAAAAACTGTTTTTT	CASSPTRSEKLFF
TRBV4-3	.	TRBJ1-6	14	.	TGCGCCAGCAGCCAAGACGGGAGGCTCACACCCCTCCACTTT	CASSQDGRLTPLHF
TRBV18	.	TRBJ2-7	13	.	TGTGCCAGCTCTCTGGGACACTCCTACGAGCAGTACTTC	CASSLGHSYEQYF
TRBV4-2	.	TRBJ2-3	15	.	TGTGCCAGCAGCCAAGTTAAGGGGTTCACAGATACGCAGTATTTT	CASSQVKGFTDTQYF
TRBV5-4	.	TRBJ1-2	16	.	TGTGCCAGCAGCTTGTTAGACGGGACGGGGCTTTATGGCTACACCTTC	CASSLLDGTGLYGYTF
TRBV9	.	TRBJ1-6	14	.	TGTGCCAGCAGCGTAGGCAGCACCAATTCACCCCTCCACTTT	CASSVGSTNSPLHF
TRBV5-1	.	TRBJ2-5	16	TRBD2	TGCGCCAGCAGCTTGGACACTAGCGGGGCAGGGGAGACCCAGTACTTC	CASSLDTSGAGETQYF
TRBV9	.	TRBJ1-1	15	TRBD1	TGTGCCAGCAGCCCCAGGACAGGTCCGTCCACTGAAGCTTTCTTT	CASSPRTGPSTEAFF
TRBV24-1	few	TRBJ1-1	14	TRBD1	TGTGCCACCAGCCAGACAGGGAGGAACACTGAAGCTTTCTTT	CATSQTGRNTEAFF
TRBV28	.	TRBJ2-2	14	TRBD2	TGTGCCAGCCGCTCGGGGGGGAACACCGGGGAGCTGTTTTTT	CASRSGGNTGELFF
TRBV27	.	TRBJ1-5	15	.	TGTGCCAGCCGATCGGTGGCAGGGAGCAATCAGCCCCAGCATTTT	CASRSVAGSNQPQHF
TRBV4-2	.	TRBJ1-5	15	.	TGTGCCAGCAGCCAATCGGGGCGCGAGGGTCAGCCCCAGCATTTT	CASSQSGREGQPQHF
TRBV5-1	.	TRBJ1-3	16	TRBD1	TGCGCCAGCAGCCTCGGACCGGGACAGTCTGGAAACACCATATATTTT	CASSLGPGQSGNTIYF
TRBV6-4	.	TRBJ1-3	22	.	TGTGCCAGCAGTGACTCGACTGATAAGACCGGGGTCCCGAACTACTCTGGAAACACCATATATTTT	CASSDSTDKTGVPNYSGNTIYF
TRBV7-6	.	TRBJ2-7	13	TRBD2	TGTGCCAGCAGCCCCAGAGCGGGGGACTCTCCGTACTTC	CASSPRAGDSPYF
TRBV7-6	once	TRBJ2-3	16	TRBD2	TGTGCCAGCAGCCAAACCCCGGGACTAGTGACAGATACGCAGTATTTT	CASSQTPGLVTDTQYF
TRBV7-2	.	TRBJ1-5	18	TRBD1	TGTGCCAGCAGCGCACCGGGACAGACTAGAGGGACGGATCAGCCCCAGCATTTT	CASSAPGQTRGTDQPQHF